A single sample is the source of the 14 T cell receptor beta chains below, sequenced in a study of metastatic and nonmetastatic thyroid tumors. TCRdb re-clonotyped the PCR reads through MiXCR. The sample lists 9,900 or so clones; approximately 9.9% were seen once. Each patient came to thyroid surgery without any prior treatment (of any kind). Sequenced sample: tumor tissue. The receptor source for this set is a female donor with papillary thyroid cancer or a benign thyroid nodule (not recorded which). Some clones in this sample may be carry-over from other donors' samples.

This clone was seen a few times. A single base separates this from a much larger clone, so it may be a read error. The sample contains more than one DNA sequence encoding this CDR3. The chain has TRBV5-1 and TRBJ2-2; no clear D gene. Trimming shortened V by 3 bases and J by 10 bases, and 16 bases separated the two germline ends. This CDR3 comprises 14 residues. Germline-derived CDR1 and CDR2 are SGHRS and YFSETQ. CDR3 sequence: CASSSTGVSLELFF. In nucleotides, the CDR3 is TGCGCCAGCAGCTCAACTGGTGTCAGCCTGGAGCTGTTTTTT.

This clone was seen many times. The gene calls are TRBV10-3 and TRBJ2-5; no definite D call. The CDR3 length is 14 residues. Germline values: CDR1 ENHRY, CDR2 SYGVKD. V was pared by 2 bases and J by 2 bases, with 9 bases between. The CDR3 spells CAISERVGQETQYF. In nucleotides, the CDR3 is TGTGCCATCAGTGAGCGGGTAGGGCAAGAGACCCAGTACTTC.

Judged by abundance, this clone is medium-sized (0.01 to 0.1%). The chain has TRBV2 and TRBJ2-7; no clear D gene. This CDR3 is 14 amino acids long. V was clipped by 1 base and J by 1 base, with 8 bases between them. Germline loops: CDR1 SNHLY, CDR2 FYNNEI. In DNA form, the CDR3 reads TGTGCCAGCAGTGAAGACCGGAATTCCTACGAGCAGTACGTC. Its protein is CASSEDRNSYEQYV.

By sample share, this clone is medium-sized. This chain links TRBV28 with TRBJ1-3; D call uncertain. Between the trimmed V and J ends, which lost 3 bases and 5 bases, there was a span of 8 bases. This CDR3 comprises 13 residues. CDR1 and CDR2 from the germline V gene are MDHEN and SYDVKM. DNA of the CDR3: TGTGCCAGCAGTTTGGGTTCGCGAAACACCATATATTTT. Translating it yields CASSLGSRNTIYF. Drawing the rest from reference TRBV28 and TRBJ1-3, the complete variable domain is DVKVTQSSRYLVKRTGEKVFLECVQDMDHENMFWYRQDPGLGLRLIYFSYDVKMKEKGDIPEGYSVSREKKERFSLILESASTNQTSMYLCASSLGSRNTIYFGEGSWLTVV.

This clone was seen many times. The genes are TRBV7-9 and TRBJ1-1, with D unresolved. The CDR3 loop spans 14 amino acids. Trimming cost V 3 bases and J 4 bases, with 12 bases left between them. In germline, CDR1 is SEHNR, CDR2 FQNEAQ (reference sequence). The CDR3 loop reads CASSLARDGTEAFF. Written as DNA, the CDR3 is TGTGCCAGCAGCTTGGCCCGGGATGGCACTGAAGCTTTCTTT.

The rearrangement joins TRBV20-1 to TRBJ1-2, with a tentative D call TRBD1 (5 bases). Germline CDR1 reads DFQATT; CDR2 reads SNEGSKA (reference sequence). This CDR3 region has 16 residues. V was cut by 2 bases and J by 5 bases, with 21 bases left in between. CDR3 nucleotide sequence: TGCAGTGCTAGACCGGGACGCCCCCGTGTCATGTATGGCTACACCTTC. Translation: CSARPGRPRVMYGYTF.

In its sample, this clone was seen many times. The chain uses TRBV20-1 and TRBJ2-3, with 11 bases lining up with TRBD2. This CDR3 has 16 amino acids. Unmatched junction bases numbered 9, after V lost 2 bases and J lost 5 bases. From germline, CDR1 is DFQATT and CDR2 SNEGSKA (reference sequence). Here the CDR3 reads CSARSITSGSGDTQYF. DNA for the CDR3: TGCAGTGCTAGATCCATCACTAGCGGGAGTGGAGATACGCAGTATTTT.

This clone is categorized as medium-sized. The J gene is TRBJ2-1, the V gene TRBV6-1; 7 nucleotides line up with TRBD2. CDR3 length: 15 amino acids. Germline values: CDR1 MNHNS, CDR2 SASEGT. The junction had 9 bases not matched to a gene; V was cut back by 5 bases and J by 5 bases. The CDR3 sequence is CASSLRRGSNNEQFF. DNA of the CDR3: TGTGCCAGCAGTTTGAGGCGGGGGTCGAACAATGAGCAGTTCTTC.

In this sample, this clone turned up a few times. The chain employs TRBV2 and TRBJ2-1, with 9 bases lining up with TRBD2. The V and J ends lost 6 bases and 5 bases, in that order; junction bases with no gene match: 5. CDR3 size: 14 residues. The germline V gene encodes CDR1 SNHLY and CDR2 FYNNEI. Here the CDR3 reads CASSRLAGHNEQFF. The CDR3 DNA reads as TGTGCCAGCAGCCGGCTAGCGGGACACAATGAGCAGTTCTTC.

Concerning this clone: This CDR3 fails to terminate in the conserved phenylalanine or tryptophan, so it likely reflects a read error. This rearrangement joins TRBV11-2 to TRBJ2-1, with 9 nucleotides matching TRBD1. The V and J ends lost 0 bases and 5 bases, in that order; junction bases with no gene match: 5. This CDR3 region has 16 residues. Germline V lookup: CDR1 SGHAT, CDR2 FQNNGV. This chain's CDR3 is CASSLDRDRVDNEQFL. DNA for the CDR3: TGTGCCAGCAGCTTAGATCGGGACAGGGTTGACAATGAGCAGTTCCTA.

This clone qualifies as medium-sized. This sequence joins TRBV28 and TRBJ1-2; 7 bases fit TRBD1. The CDR3 loop spans 17 amino acids. J gave up 6 bases and V 6 bases, and 19 bases lay outside the gene matches. Germline V gene sequence: CDR1 MDHEN, CDR2 SYDVKM. The chain's CDR3 is CASRLLSPGQFGDGYTF. The CDR3 region has the DNA TGTGCCAGCAGACTATTAAGCCCGGGACAGTTCGGCGATGGCTACACCTTC.

This clone is judged medium-sized. V is TRBV6-1 and J is TRBJ1-6, with D perhaps matching TRBD1 (5 bases). The V and J ends lost 4 bases and 5 bases respectively, with 18 bases between them. Germline CDR1 reads MNHNS; CDR2 reads SASEGT. The CDR3 extends over 17 amino acids. CDR3: CASSAGGGSRDNSPLHF. The CDR3 DNA is TGTGCCAGCAGTGCCGGGGGGGGAAGTAGGGATAATTCACCCCTCCACTTT.

Judged by abundance, this clone is medium-sized. This chain links TRBV2 with TRBJ2-7; D is perhaps TRBD1 (6 bases). From germline, CDR1 is SNHLY and CDR2 FYNNEI. CDR3 size: 13 residues. V was clipped by 4 bases and J by 7 bases, with 14 bases between them. The CDR3 DNA reads TGTGCCAGCAGTGCCCCAGGGGTAGGTGAGCAGTACTTC. Its protein is CASSAPGVGEQYF.

This clone was seen many times. The chain joins TRBV11-3 to TRBJ2-1; TRBD2 is a possible D gene (6 bases). The CDR3 contains 12 residues. In germline, CDR1 is SGHNT, CDR2 YENEEA. V gave up 0 bases and J gave up 9 bases, with 6 bases separating them. The CDR3 here is CASSLEGGEQFF. CDR3 sequence (DNA): TGTGCCAGCAGCTTAGAGGGGGGTGAGCAGTTCTTC.